These 25 T cell receptor beta chains were sequenced from one sample in a study of T cell repertoires in cytomegalovirus infection. TCRdb redid the calling of the reads with MiXCR, one entry per CDR3 protein. The sample contains roughly 190,000 distinct CDR3 sequences, less than 9.5% of which appear only once. Sequencing used PBMCs. The receptors derive from a human donor in good health (CMV status not recorded). Some clones in this sample may be carry-over from other donors' samples.

The sample holds a few counts of this clonotype. This chain connects TRBV6-2 or TRBV6-3 to TRBJ2-1; 9 bases line up with TRBD2. V was clipped by 7 bases and J by 2 bases; unmatched bases: 9. CDR3 length: 16 residues. The germline gives CDR1 MNHEY, CDR2 SVGEGT. The CDR3 is CASTPGLAQTYNEQFF. Written as DNA, the CDR3 is TGTGCCAGCACTCCGGGACTAGCCCAAACCTACAATGAGCAGTTCTTC.

This clonotype has a count of ten or more. This chain joins TRBV7-2 and TRBJ1-1; D unclear. V gave up 5 bases and J gave up 0 bases, with 10 bases separating them. Germline V CDR1 and CDR2: SGHTA, FQGNSA. There are 14 residues in the CDR3. The CDR3 is CASSPRPLNTEAFF. Written as DNA, the CDR3 is TGTGCCAGCAGCCCCCGACCCTTGAACACTGAAGCTTTCTTT.

This clonotype appeared a few times. The chain couples TRBV5-5 to TRBJ1-2, with D hard to call. Germline assignment: CDR1 SGHKS and CDR2 YYEKEE (reference sequence). CDR3 length: 12 residues. The V gene lost 4 bases and the J gene lost 3 bases, with 7 bases spanning the gap. CDR3 nucleotides: TGTGCCAGCAGCGATAAATACTATGGCTACACCTTC. Translation gives CASSDKYYGYTF.

This rearrangement joins TRBV12-3 or TRBV12-4 to TRBJ1-5; 8 bases are shared with TRBD1. This CDR3 is 15 amino acids long. V lost 3 bases, J lost 5 bases, and 6 bases stayed unmatched. CDR3 amino acids: CASSLSDRGHQPQHF. Written as DNA, the CDR3 is TGTGCCAGCAGTTTGAGCGACAGGGGACATCAGCCCCAGCATTTT.

This clonotype was detected ten times or more. V is TRBV5-6 and J is TRBJ1-1; unclear D gene. From germline, CDR1 is SGHDT and CDR2 YYEEEE. Trimming took 0 bases from V and 4 from J, leaving 10 bases between them. CDR3 length: 14 residues. Here the CDR3 reads CASSLGRVGTEAFF. Here the CDR3 DNA reads TGTGCCAGCAGCTTGGGCCGGGTGGGCACTGAAGCTTTCTTT.

This clonotype was counted many times. This chain connects TRBV6-1 to TRBJ1-1; TRBD1 agrees at 10 bases. J lost 4 bases, V lost 6 bases, and 14 bases had no gene match. Germline CDR1 and CDR2: MNHNS and SASEGT. The CDR3 has 17 amino acids. CDR3 region: CASRERRDRGRGTEAFF. DNA for the CDR3: TGTGCCAGCAGAGAGAGGCGGGACAGGGGTCGAGGCACTGAAGCTTTCTTT.

This clonotype was detected ten times or more. The chain recombines TRBV20-1 with TRBJ1-1; D gene uncertain. V was clipped by 3 bases and J by 4 bases, with 15 bases between them. Germline CDR1 is DFQATT and CDR2 is SNEGSKA (reference sequence). CDR3 length: 14 residues. The CDR3 nucleotides read TGCAGTGCTAGTGAGGTTACTAGAGGCACTGAAGCTTTCTTT. It translates to CSASEVTRGTEAFF.

This clonotype appeared a few times. This chain joins TRBV6-1 and TRBJ1-6; 7 positions agree with TRBD1. With V trimmed by 6 bases and J by 7 bases, 6 bases remained unmatched. The CDR3 is 14 residues long. Germline CDR1 is MNHNS and CDR2 is SASEGT. Written as DNA, the CDR3 is TGTGCCAGCAGCAGACAGGGTTACAATTCACCCCTCCACTTT. Translated, it gives CASSRQGYNSPLHF.

This clonotype was seen many times. The chain is built from TRBV29-1 and TRBJ2-5, with 7 bases that match TRBD2. The CDR3 has 12 residues. Germline assignment: CDR1 SQVTM and CDR2 ANQGSEA. The ends lost 4 bases at V and 4 bases at J; junction bases unmatched: 3. CDR3 residues: CSVGEGRETQYF. Written as DNA, the CDR3 is TGCAGCGTTGGGGAGGGCCGAGAGACCCAGTACTTC.

This clonotype was counted between two and nine times. The chain has TRBV2 and TRBJ1-2; no firm D call. CDR1 is SNHLY, CDR2 FYNNEI, per germline. The CDR3 is 15 residues long. V lost 6 bases and J 3 bases, leaving 17 bases between the germline ends. For the CDR3, the DNA is TGTGCCAGCAGCGGGATCTTCGGGTTGGACTATGGCTACACCTTC. It is translated as CASSGIFGLDYGYTF.

The chain has TRBV18 and TRBJ2-7; possible D gene TRBD2, 5 bases. This CDR3 region has 16 residues. V lost 3 bases and J lost 6, with 21 bases in between. Per germline, CDR1 KGHSH and CDR2 LQKENI. For the CDR3, the DNA is TGTGCCAGCTCACCTTCGACGGGAAATCGCGATTCCGAGCAGTACTTC. Protein: CASSPSTGNRDSEQYF.

This clonotype showed up many times. V is TRBV7-8 and J is TRBJ2-2; TRBD1 or TRBD2 may be the D gene (6 bases each). Per the germline V gene, CDR1 is SGHVS and CDR2 is FQNEAQ. V was cut by 3 bases and J by 5 bases, with 16 bases left in between. The CDR3 spans 16 residues. The CDR3 region has the DNA TGTGCCAGCAGCTTCTGGTGGGGGGCTAGTACCGGGGAGCTGTTTTTT. It codes for CASSFWWGASTGELFF.

This clonotype was observed at least ten times. The rearrangement joins TRBV7-9 to TRBJ2-5; D is unresolved. Germline CDR1 and CDR2: SEHNR and FQNEAQ (reference sequence). With 3 bases removed from V and 3 bases from J, the gap between germline ends came to 14 bases. The CDR3 has 15 amino acids. This chain's CDR3 is CASSLLRPTEETQYF. CDR3 bases: TGTGCCAGCAGCTTGTTGAGACCGACCGAAGAGACCCAGTACTTC.

This clonotype has a count of ten or more. The chain couples TRBV28 to TRBJ1-3, with a weak D call TRBD1 (6 bases). V was clipped by 6 bases and J by 0 bases, with 15 bases between them. CDR1 is MDHEN and CDR2 is SYDVKM in the germline V gene. This CDR3 has 16 residues. This chain's CDR3 is CASSPRGLNSGNTIYF. DNA for the CDR3: TGTGCCAGCAGCCCCCGGGGGCTTAACTCTGGAAACACCATATATTTT.

Many counts were recorded for this clonotype. The chain uses TRBV7-2 and TRBJ1-3; D gene uncertain. CDR3 length equals 14 residues. CDR1 and CDR2 from the germline V gene are SGHTA and FQGNSA. V was shortened by 5 bases and J by 0 bases, with 8 bases between the two germline ends. The CDR3 coding sequence is TGTGCCAGCAGCCCTCTGGGCTCTGGAAACACCATATATTTT. Protein sequence: CASSPLGSGNTIYF. The full variable domain, completed using reference TRBV7-2 and TRBJ1-3, is GAGVSQSPSNKVTEKGKDVELRCDPISGHTALYWYRQSLGQGLEFLIYFQGNSAPDKSGLPSDRFSAERTGGSVSTLTIQRTQQEDSAVYLCASSPLGSGNTIYFGEGSWLTVV.

This chain connects TRBV5-4 to TRBJ1-1, with D uncertain. V was clipped by 5 bases and J by 1 base, with 18 bases between them. The CDR3 runs 16 residues. From germline, CDR1 is SGHNT and CDR2 YYREEE (reference sequence). The CDR3 nucleotides read TGTGCCAGCAGGTTGCGGGTAGGAGGGAAGAACACTGAAGCTTTCTTT. Translating gives CASRLRVGGKNTEAFF. The whole variable domain, filled in from reference TRBV5-4 and TRBJ1-1, reads ETGVTQSPTHLIKTRGQQVTLRCSSQSGHNTVSWYQQALGQGPQFIFQYYREEENGRGNFPPRFSGLQFPNYSSELNVNALELDDSALYLCASRLRVGGKNTEAFFGQGTRLTVV.

This clonotype has ten or more counts. The gene calls are TRBV7-2 and TRBJ1-2; 9 bases are a match to TRBD1. CDR1 is SGHTA, CDR2 FQGNSA, per germline. Germline trimming cut 2 bases from V and 7 bases from J; bases unmatched to any gene: 5. There are 14 residues in the CDR3. This CDR3 is CASSLRQGDRGYTF. CDR3 DNA: TGTGCCAGCAGCTTAAGACAGGGGGACCGTGGCTACACCTTC.

This clonotype was seen a few times. The V and J genes are TRBV5-5 and TRBJ1-2; D may be TRBD1 (6 bases). The CDR3 runs to 14 residues. The germline V gene has CDR1 SGHKS and CDR2 YYEKEE (reference sequence). Trimming pared 0 bases from V and 3 bases from J, leaving 9 bases between. The CDR3 DNA is TGTGCCAGCAGCTTGGAACAGGGATACTATGGCTACACCTTC. Its protein is CASSLEQGYYGYTF.

This clonotype was counted many times. The chain is built from TRBV2 and TRBJ1-2, with no clear D. Germline lookup yields CDR1 SNHLY and CDR2 FYNNEI. V was trimmed by 8 bases and J by 2 bases, leaving 12 bases between them. CDR3 length: 13 amino acids. CDR3: CASRSRRNYGYTF. In nucleotides, the CDR3 is TGTGCCAGCCGATCCAGGAGAAACTATGGCTACACCTTC.

The chain links TRBV29-1 to TRBJ1-1; D remains unclear. V was shortened by 7 bases and J by 0 bases, with 6 bases between the two germline ends. Germline lookup yields CDR1 SQVTM and CDR2 ANQGSEA. This CDR3 is 11 amino acids long. This CDR3 reads CSAPLNTEAFF. Here the CDR3 DNA reads TGCAGCGCACCTCTGAACACTGAAGCTTTCTTT.

This clonotype was picked up many times. The V and J genes are TRBV7-9 and TRBJ2-5; 7 nucleotides match TRBD1. The length of the CDR3 is 13 residues. After removal of 5 bases from V and 3 bases from J, the junction contained 3 bases not matched to a gene. Germline loops: CDR1 SEHNR, CDR2 FQNEAQ (reference sequence). CDR3 sequence reads: CASSPGTEETQYF. The DNA for the CDR3 is TGTGCCAGCAGCCCCGGGACAGAAGAGACCCAGTACTTC.

The rearrangement links TRBV2 to TRBJ1-5; 12 bases line up with TRBD1. In germline, CDR1 is SNHLY, CDR2 FYNNEI. Unmatched junction bases numbered 4, after V lost 5 bases and J lost 5 bases. CDR3 size: 15 residues. For the CDR3, the DNA is TGTGCCAGCAGTCGGGACAGGGGGCACGATCAGCCCCAGCATTTT. Protein product: CASSRDRGHDQPQHF.

Ten or more counts support this clonotype. This sequence joins TRBV28 and TRBJ1-6; D is perhaps TRBD1 (5 bases). The V gene lost 5 bases and the J gene lost 4 bases, with 12 bases spanning the gap. CDR3 size: 15 residues. Germline lookup yields CDR1 MDHEN and CDR2 SYDVKM. CDR3 protein: CASSPQGPYNSPLHF. Written as DNA, the CDR3 is TGTGCCAGCAGTCCCCAGGGTCCTTATAATTCACCCCTCCACTTT.

The rearrangement uses TRBV12-3 or TRBV12-4 and TRBJ1-6; D not resolved. V was cut by 3 bases and J by 7 bases, with 4 bases left in between. The CDR3 loop spans 12 amino acids. The CDR3 spells CASSFRNSPLHF. Here the CDR3 DNA reads TGTGCCAGCAGTTTCCGGAATTCACCCCTCCACTTT.

This clonotype was counted a few times. This chain uses TRBV23-1 with TRBJ2-7; D gene ambiguous. TRBV23-1 is classed as an ORF, of uncertain function. Trimming took off 3 bases at V and 1 base at J, with 16 bases between the two ends. CDR3 length: 16 amino acids. DNA of the CDR3: TGCGCCAGCAGTCATAGGTCCATAGGAGTTTCCTACGAGCAGTACTTC. It specifies CASSHRSIGVSYEQYF.